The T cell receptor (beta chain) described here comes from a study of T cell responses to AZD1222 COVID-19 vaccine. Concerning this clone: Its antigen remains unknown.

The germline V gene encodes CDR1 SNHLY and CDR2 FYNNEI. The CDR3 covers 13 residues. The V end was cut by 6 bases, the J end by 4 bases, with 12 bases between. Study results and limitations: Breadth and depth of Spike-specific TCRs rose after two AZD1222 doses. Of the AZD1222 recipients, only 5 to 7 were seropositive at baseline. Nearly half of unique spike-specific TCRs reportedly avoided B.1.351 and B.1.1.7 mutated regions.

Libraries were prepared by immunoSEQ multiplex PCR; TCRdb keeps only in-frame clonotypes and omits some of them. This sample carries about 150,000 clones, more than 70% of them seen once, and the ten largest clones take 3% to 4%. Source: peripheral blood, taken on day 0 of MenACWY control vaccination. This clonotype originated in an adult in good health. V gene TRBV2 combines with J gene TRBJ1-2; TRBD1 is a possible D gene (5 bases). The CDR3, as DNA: TGTGCCAGCAGCACAGGTGATTTCTATGGCTACACCTTC. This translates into CASSTGDFYGYTF.